The text below deals with one T cell receptor (beta chain). This clone was counted a single time. What this receptor recognizes is not known. Base qualities are not provided; no much larger clone lies one nucleotide away. The CDR3, from cysteine to phenylalanine, totals 13 residues. Left in the record is the CDR3 DNA by itself, 39 bases read in frame from the first base. V was cut back by 2 bases and J by 4 bases, leaving a gap of 9 bases between them. Taken from the germline V gene (reference sequence), the CDR1 and CDR2 loops are GTSNPN and SVGIG. TCRbeta CDR3 regions were amplified from genomic DNA by means of the immunoSEQ Assay, a bias-controlled multiplex PCR. The original methods were these. The number of nucleated cells in each sample was estimated from the amplification of reference gene primers within the assay. Sequence reads were collapsed and filtered to measure the absolute abundance of every unique TCRbeta CDR3 rearrangement. For each sample, productive Simpson clonality was calculated by taking the square root of Simpson's diversity index across productive rearrangements. What TCRdb holds here is the immuneACCESS table cut down to in-frame rearrangements. Part of the clones is not present; checked against another copy, under half of the missing clones reflect an unresolved V gene, and the others are unexplained. V and J calls plus clone size are reproduced from that table; the DNA served to infer D and trimming. For this sample there are some 160,000 clones; about 82% appear just once. About 6.8% of the sample lies in the top ten.

The data were obtained in a study of blood T cell repertoires in COVID-19 (dated by TCRdb to the early 2020s). Study-level background: The collaborator samples originated in the United States, Italy and Spain and spanned the acute and convalescent phases of COVID-19. HLA class I and class II types, where available, came from metadata supplied by the sample provider rather than from assay-based typing. The sample metadata nearly always contained a de-identified subject ID, COVID-19 status, age in years and sex. The dataset comprised deeply sampled blood TCRbeta repertoires from subjects exposed to, actively infected with, or recovered from COVID-19. The samples were drawn from two sources: the first 160 participants of the ongoing ImmuneRACE study, and 1,000 to 1,500 subjects contributed by 6 global collaborators. The repertoires were released in a freely available public database intended as a resource for research on the immune response to SARS-CoV-2. The material from the prospective study consisted of cDNA or gDNA derived from T cells, B-cell-depleted T cells, or PBMCs. Findings and caveats that apply to the study as a whole: The quantity of clinical and demographic metadata differed by source and by participant and was supplied without curation.

Collaborating institutions collected whole blood in K2EDTA tubes following their own protocols. For TCRbeta analysis, collaborator samples were shipped as frozen whole blood, as isolated PBMCs, or as DNA extracted from either sample type. The clonotype originates from a man in his sixties or seventies with active or convalescent COVID-19. Sequencing input: peripheral blood. The rearrangement joined TRBV30 to TRBJ1-5; no D segment can be confidently identified. The DNA reads TGTGCCTGGAGTCGACGGGAGAATCAGCCCCAGCATTTT. This translates into CAWSRRENQPQHF.